A single sample gave rise to the 28 T cell receptor beta chains below, sequenced in a study of blood T cell repertoires in COVID-19. The assay was immunoSEQ multiplex PCR, and TCRdb's table has in-frame clones only and misses some. The sample records about 70,000 clones, approximately 77% being singletons. Specimen: peripheral blood. Receptor source: a woman aged 70-85 years with acute or convalescent COVID-19.

This clone was seen ten or more times. This chain uses TRBV28 with TRBJ2-1; TRBD2 might be the D (6 bases). Per germline, CDR1 MDHEN and CDR2 SYDVKM. V was trimmed by 5 bases and J by 7 bases, leaving 18 bases between them. The length of the CDR3 is 15 residues. CDR3 sequence reads: CASSRWGGGDNEQFF. CDR3 bases: TGTGCCAGCAGTCGTTGGGGTGGCGGGGATAATGAGCAGTTCTTC. The complete variable domain, with remaining parts taken from reference TRBV28 and TRBJ2-1, reads DVKVTQSSRYLVKRTGEKVFLECVQDMDHENMFWYRQDPGLGLRLIYFSYDVKMKEKGDIPEGYSVSREKKERFSLILESASTNQTSMYLCASSRWGGGDNEQFFGPGTRLTVL.

J is TRBJ2-7 and V is TRBV11-2; TRBD1 agrees at 8 bases. The V gene end was trimmed by 6 bases and the J gene end by 4 bases; junction bases not matched to a gene: 2. Germline CDR1 SGHAT, CDR2 FQNNGV. CDR3 length equals 12 residues. The CDR3 loop is CASSRTGYEQYF. CDR3 DNA sequence: TGTGCCAGCAGTCGGACAGGGTACGAGCAGTACTTC.

This sequence joins TRBV3-1 (or the pseudogene TRBV3-2) and TRBJ2-3, with a possible D match to TRBD2 (6 bases). This CDR3 is built from 15 residues. Germline CDR1 reads LGHDT; CDR2 reads YNNKEL (reference sequence). V lost 1 base and J lost 6, with 14 bases in between. CDR3 coding DNA: TGTGCCAGCAGCCAAGTCGAGACTAGGGCGGATACGCAGTATTTT. It translates to CASSQVETRADTQYF.

The chain uses TRBV5-6 and TRBJ2-1; D is perhaps TRBD1 (6 bases). Trimming took 4 bases from V and 0 from J, leaving 11 bases between them. Germline CDR1 reads SGHDT; CDR2 reads YYEEEE. This CDR3 region has 15 residues. The CDR3 loop is CASSQGQSSYNEQFF. CDR3 DNA: TGTGCCAGCAGCCAGGGACAAAGCTCCTACAATGAGCAGTTCTTC.

V is TRBV19 and J is TRBJ2-5; the match to TRBD2 covers 11 bases. Germline assignment: CDR1 LNHDA and CDR2 SQIVND (reference sequence). The length of the CDR3 is 16 residues. The ends lost 3 bases at V and 5 bases at J; junction bases unmatched: 8. CDR3 DNA: TGTGCCAGTAGTATTATGGCGACTAGCGGGACTGAGACCCAGTACTTC. It specifies CASSIMATSGTETQYF.

The V gene is TRBV5-5, the J gene TRBJ2-3, with 11 nucleotides matching TRBD2. J was trimmed by 2 bases and V by 4 bases; bases with no gene match: 12. Germline V gene sequence: CDR1 SGHKS, CDR2 YYEKEE (reference sequence). This CDR3 spans 18 amino acids. In DNA, the CDR3 is TGTGCCAGCAGCCTGATAGCGGGGGGGCGTCGGGTCACAGATACGCAGTATTTT. Protein sequence: CASSLIAGGRRVTDTQYF.

The V call is TRBV5-8, the J call TRBJ2-7, with 10 bases that match TRBD2. The J segment lost 6 bases and the V segment lost 0 bases, leaving 6 bases of the junction unmatched. The V gene's germline CDR1 is SGHTS and CDR2 YDEGEE. The CDR3 spans 15 residues. The CDR3, as DNA: TGTGCCAGCAGCTTGGCTCTAGCGGGAGAGAGCGAGCAGTACTTC. The encoded protein is CASSLALAGESEQYF.

The chain employs TRBV10-3 and TRBJ2-5; D is perhaps TRBD2 (7 bases). V was clipped by 6 bases and J by 3 bases, with 11 bases between them. The length of the CDR3 is 13 residues. CDR1 and CDR2 from the germline V gene are ENHRY and SYGVKD. The CDR3 DNA reads TGTGCCATCAGGGGGGGGCGCGAAGAGACCCAGTACTTC. It translates to CAIRGGREETQYF.

This chain links TRBV10-3 with TRBJ2-7; 10 bases map to TRBD2. The germline V gene has CDR1 ENHRY and CDR2 SYGVKD. V was pared by 1 base and J by 5 bases, with 8 bases of the junction left unmatched. This CDR3 spans 16 amino acids. The CDR3 DNA sequence: TGTGCCATCAGTGAGTACTCAGCGGGAGGGCCCAACGAGCAGTACTTC. This gives the protein CAISEYSAGGPNEQYF.

V usage is TRBV18 and J usage is TRBJ1-4, with D maybe TRBD1 (5 bases). CDR1 and CDR2 (germline): KGHSH, LQKENI. V gave up 6 bases and J gave up 6 bases, with 14 bases separating them. The CDR3 contains 14 residues. The CDR3 region has the DNA TGTGCCAGCTCTGAACGGGGCGGGGATGAAAAACTGTTTTTT. Protein sequence: CASSERGGDEKLFF.

The gene calls are TRBV6-5 and TRBJ1-3; tentative D call: TRBD1 (6 bases). The V gene lost 6 bases and the J gene lost 0 bases, with 12 bases spanning the gap. The CDR3 loop spans 15 amino acids. Germline V gene data show CDR1 as MNHEY and CDR2 as SVGAGI. The CDR3 DNA sequence: TGTGCCAGCAGGACCGGACAGTTCTCTGGAAACACCATATATTTT. Translating gives CASRTGQFSGNTIYF.

The gene calls are TRBV5-1 and TRBJ2-3; 14 nucleotides line up with TRBD2. CDR3 length equals 18 residues. The trim removed 0 bases at V and 2 bases at J, leaving 5 bases unmatched. Germline lookup yields CDR1 SGHRS and CDR2 YFSETQ. CDR3 nucleotides: TGCGCCAGCAGCTTGGGACTAGCGGGGGGGCCAAACACAGATACGCAGTATTTT. This codes for CASSLGLAGGPNTDTQYF.

This chain links TRBV6-2 or TRBV6-3 with TRBJ1-2, with D perhaps matching TRBD1 (6 bases). CDR3 length equals 14 residues. V shed 0 bases and J shed 8 bases, with 13 bases lying between them. From germline, CDR1 is MNHEY and CDR2 SVGEGT. The CDR3 reads CASSYSGNDRGYTF. In DNA, the CDR3 is TGTGCCAGCAGTTACTCGGGGAACGACAGGGGCTACACCTTC.

This CDR3 reads CASSLDRHSGDNEQFF. In DNA form, the CDR3 reads TGTGCCAGCAGCTTAGATCGGCACAGCGGAGACAATGAGCAGTTCTTC. V is TRBV11-2 and J is TRBJ2-1, with D perhaps matching TRBD2 (5 bases). Germline V gene data show CDR1 as SGHAT and CDR2 as FQNNGV. Trimming stripped 0 bases from V and 5 bases from J, with 14 bases between. This CDR3 is 16 amino acids long.

The chain has TRBV28 and TRBJ2-1, with 7 bases identical to TRBD1. J gave up 0 bases and V 5 bases, and 7 bases lay outside the gene matches. Germline V gene lookup returns CDR1 MDHEN and CDR2 SYDVKM. The CDR3 covers 16 residues. The CDR3 sequence is CASSTSGGNSYNEQFF. The CDR3 bases are TGTGCCAGCAGTACCTCAGGGGGTAACTCCTACAATGAGCAGTTCTTC. The full variable domain, rest sourced from reference TRBV28 and TRBJ2-1, is DVKVTQSSRYLVKRTGEKVFLECVQDMDHENMFWYRQDPGLGLRLIYFSYDVKMKEKGDIPEGYSVSREKKERFSLILESASTNQTSMYLCASSTSGGNSYNEQFFGPGTRLTVL.

There are a few counts of this clone. This chain connects TRBV28 to TRBJ1-5; D unresolved. This CDR3 is built from 14 residues. The V end lost 9 bases, the J end lost 0 bases, and 12 bases lay between the germline ends. Germline CDR1 and CDR2: MDHEN and SYDVKM. The CDR3 DNA reads as TGTGCCAGTGAGCAGGTCCCTAGCAATCAGCCCCAGCATTTT. This codes for CASEQVPSNQPQHF.

This clone was seen only a few times. The chain joins TRBV6-5 to TRBJ1-1; TRBD1 is a possible D gene (6 bases). This CDR3 contains 13 residues. Trimming pared 4 bases from V and 8 bases from J, leaving 14 bases between. CDR1 is MNHEY and CDR2 is SVGAGI in the germline V gene. The CDR3 DNA reads as TGTGCCAGCAGTTCCCTTGGGGGCAGAGAAGCTTTCTTT. Translation gives CASSSLGGREAFF.

This clone was recorded only once. The chain employs TRBV19 and TRBJ1-1, with 7 bases identical to TRBD1. The CDR3 is 15 amino acids. The germline V gene has CDR1 LNHDA and CDR2 SQIVND (reference sequence). Germline trimming cut 4 bases from V and 0 bases from J; bases unmatched to any gene: 5. CDR3 sequence: CASSRGTDMNTEAFF. The DNA for the CDR3 is TGTGCCAGTAGTAGAGGGACAGATATGAACACTGAAGCTTTCTTT.

The rearrangement uses TRBV4-1 and TRBJ2-3; D call uncertain. Trimming pared 1 base from V and 5 bases from J, leaving 7 bases between. From germline, CDR1 is MGHRA and CDR2 YSYEKL. There are 13 residues in the CDR3. In DNA, the CDR3 is TGCGCCAGCAGCCAAGGGTACGGAGATACGCAGTATTTT. This sequence encodes CASSQGYGDTQYF.

The rearrangement uses TRBV5-1 and TRBJ2-3; no reliable D call. Trimming cost V 4 bases and J 0 bases, with 18 bases left between them. The germline V gene encodes CDR1 SGHRS and CDR2 YFSETQ. This CDR3 region has 17 residues. The CDR3 DNA is TGCGCCAGCAGCACAAACCCATCTAGTGCCAGCACAGATACGCAGTATTTT. This sequence encodes CASSTNPSSASTDTQYF.

The chain recombines TRBV7-2 with TRBJ1-2; TRBD1 aligns across 9 bases. The V and J ends lost 1 base and 10 bases, in that order; junction bases with no gene match: 7. Germline V gene data show CDR1 as SGHTA and CDR2 as FQGNSA. This CDR3 is built from 14 residues. Here the CDR3 DNA reads TGTGCCAGCAGCTTAGGTCGGACAGGGGAGGACTACACCTTC. Protein sequence: CASSLGRTGEDYTF.

This clone appeared a few times. The chain is built from TRBV11-3 and TRBJ1-1; possible D gene TRBD1, 5 bases. Germline CDR1 SGHNT, CDR2 YENEEA. The germline V and J ends were trimmed by 5 bases and 1 base, with 8 bases remaining between them. The CDR3 is 13 amino acids. CDR3 sequence (DNA): TGTGCCAGCAGCGCGGGGGAGAACACTGAAGCTTTCTTT. This sequence encodes CASSAGENTEAFF.

This clone was observed once. The chain links TRBV12-2 to TRBJ1-2; the table's D call, TRBD1, has no DNA check behind it. TRBV12-2 is marked as a pseudogene. The length of the CDR3 is 16 residues. The CDR3 coding sequence is TGTGCAAGTCGCTTAAACGGGACAGGGCGGAGCTATGGCTACACCTTC. Protein: CASRLNGTGRSYGYTF.

This clone was detected a few times. CDR3 in DNA: TGTGCCTGGGGCAGACTGACAGGGTCCGACACTGAAGCTTTCTTT. Encoded protein: CAWGRLTGSDTEAFF. The rearrangement uses TRBV30 and TRBJ1-1; 7 nucleotides match TRBD1. The CDR3 sequence is 15 residues long. Germline CDR1 and CDR2: GTSNPN and SVGIG (reference sequence). V lost 5 bases to trimming and J lost 3 bases; unmatched junction nucleotides: 12.

The chain couples TRBV30 to TRBJ1-1, with D perhaps matching TRBD1 (5 bases). Germline V CDR1 and CDR2: GTSNPN, SVGIG (reference sequence). Trimming left V 3 bases short and J 0 bases short, with 11 bases between. The CDR3 totals 14 residues. CDR3 DNA: TGTGCCTGGAGGAAGGGGATAATGAACACTGAAGCTTTCTTT. This gives the protein CAWRKGIMNTEAFF.

V and J are TRBV6-5 and TRBJ1-2, with 9 bases fitting TRBD1. Looked up from germline, CDR1 is MNHEY and CDR2 is SVGAGI. J gave up 8 bases and V 6 bases, and 10 bases lay outside the gene matches. This CDR3 has 14 amino acids. The CDR3 loop is CASSRGGQGSGYTF. The CDR3 nucleotides read TGTGCCAGCAGCCGGGGGGGACAGGGTTCCGGCTACACCTTC.

The V gene is TRBV5-1, the J gene TRBJ2-1; TRBD2 aligns across 7 bases. This CDR3 is 16 amino acids long. Germline lookup yields CDR1 SGHRS and CDR2 YFSETQ. The junction had 16 bases not matched to a gene; V was cut back by 3 bases and J by 10 bases. CDR3 sequence reads: CASSSQRGSALGEQFF. DNA for the CDR3: TGCGCCAGCAGCTCTCAGCGGGGCAGCGCCCTAGGGGAGCAGTTCTTC.

The chain links TRBV5-4 to TRBJ2-2; 10 nucleotides align to TRBD1. Trimming removed 2 bases from V and 1 base from J; junction bases left unmatched: 2. CDR1 and CDR2 from the germline V gene are SGHNT and YYREEE (reference sequence). This CDR3 is built from 16 residues. Here the CDR3 reads CASSLGQGVNTGELFF. The CDR3 DNA reads TGTGCCAGCAGCTTAGGACAGGGGGTGAACACCGGGGAGCTGTTTTTT.